Reported below is one TCR beta chain. TCRdb re-analysed the 5' RACE reads in MiXCR, keeping a single row per CDR3 protein. The sample consists of 250,000 or so distinct CDR3 sequences, 8.5% to 9.5% of them appearing once. This entry belongs to a study of T-cell memory formation after mild COVID-19. This CDR3 region has 14 residues. J was trimmed by 7 bases and V by 5 bases; bases with no gene match: 10. CDR1 and CDR2 (germline): SEHNR, FQNEAQ (reference sequence). The origin of this receptor is a man between 18 and 35 years old who had mild COVID-19 (a few samples of this study predate the infection). Cell type and time point are not known. This chain connects TRBV7-9 to TRBJ2-5; 7 nucleotides match TRBD2. Sequenced: PBMCs or a T cell subset sorted from them (not recorded which). The CDR3 region is CASSPGTGGRTQYF. The CDR3 coding sequence is TGTGCCAGCAGCCCCGGTACGGGAGGTCGGACCCAGTACTTC.